This T cell receptor (beta chain) comes out of a study of identical twins. Whole-study results and caveats: Out-of-frame alpha sequences shared by twins showed excess low generation probability. Analyses of zero insertions could, in part, be confounded by invariant MAIT and iNKT cells. Out-of-frame sharing of TCR alpha in monozygotic twins was underestimated by models.

Each CDR3 protein gets one entry after TCRdb re-called the 5' RACE reads with MiXCR. This table holds hundreds of thousands of distinct CDR3 sequences, 6.5% to 9% found once. Turning to this clonotype: The antigen is unknown.

The CDR3 is 20 residues long. This sample also appeared in a second study, on yellow fever vaccine responses in identical twins. From that report: The T cell response to vaccination in identical twins was reportedly partly convergent and partly personalized.

The chain carries TRBV21-1 and TRBJ2-1; TRBD1 is the table's D call and was not checked against the DNA. TRBV21-1 is a recognized pseudogene. Sequencing used CD8+ T cells sorted from blood. The sequence derives from a woman in her late teens or twenties in good health. The CDR3 spells CASSKAQGARSGTSWNEQFF. Written as DNA, the CDR3 is TGTGCCAGCAGCAAAGCACAGGGGGCTCGAAGCGGGACTTCTTGGAATGAGCAGTTCTTC.